This T cell receptor beta chain was recovered during a study of T cells in pancreatic ductal adenocarcinoma. Study results and caveats: Unique clonotypes were around 8-fold more numerous in blood than in tumor. Tumor-versus-blood clonality comparisons may be biased toward lower tumor diversity.

This clone was counted once. Its antigen is unidentified. Selected pancreatic ductal adenocarcinoma patients had undergone surgery without neoadjuvant therapy. The data were produced by immunoSEQ multiplex PCR, yet TCRdb's version contains in-frame clones alone and is incomplete. The sample shows around 15,000 clones, around 91% of them seen only once. V was cut by 7 bases and J by 1 base, with 14 bases left in between. The CDR3 consists of 14 residues. Per the germline V gene, CDR1 is SNHLY and CDR2 is FYNNEI. The V and J genes are TRBV2 and TRBJ2-7; TRBD1 or TRBD2 may be the D gene (6 bases each). This clonotype originated in a human donor with pancreatic ductal adenocarcinoma. Specimen: PBMCs. CDR3 DNA: TGTGCCAGCATAGGAACAGGGAGGTCCTACGAGCAGTACTTC. It encodes CASIGTGRSYEQYF.